This TCR beta chain was observed in a study of shared clonotypes between healthy human individuals. This clone was counted many times. The CDR3 is 15 residues long. The V gene's germline CDR1 is MDHEN and CDR2 SYDVKM. Trimming shortened V by 5 bases and J by 2 bases, and 15 bases separated the two germline ends. TCRdb keeps only in-frame clones here, not all; method: immunoSEQ multiplex PCR. The sample contains nearly 1 million clones, 76% of which appear only once. The sequencing input was memory CD4+ T cells sorted from blood. As to subset: CD45RA-negative fraction. V is TRBV28 and J is TRBJ1-2; D is uncertain. This sequence was found in a young man in good health. CDR3 in DNA: TGTGCCAGCAGTCCTCCGGGATACGTAAACTATGGCTACACCTTC. This codes for CASSPPGYVNYGYTF.